The 20 T cell receptor beta chains reported below all come from one sample, sequenced in a study of vaccination and CD4 T cells after COVID-19. These receptors' targets are unknown. Time point described: late sampling 161 to 241 days after vaccination in a few convalescent patients. Treatment of the sample: roughly ten-day PBMC culture with coronavirus spike peptide pools or control peptides (ViraFEST assay). Cultured CD4+ T-cell DNA underwent Oncomine TCR Beta short-read sequencing. TCRdb reanalysed the PCR reads using MiXCR and keeps one entry per CDR3 protein. Among more than 20,000 distinct CDR3 sequences listed, 32% were seen once. This sample comprised CD4+ T cells from blood, cultured in vitro, obtained about 7 months after SARS-CoV-2 vaccination. These receptors were obtained from a human donor who had recovered from COVID-19.

The V gene is TRBV20-1, the J gene TRBJ2-1, with a tentative D call TRBD1 (6 bases). The CDR3 consists of 12 residues. Germline V gene sequence: CDR1 DFQATT, CDR2 SNEGSKA (reference sequence). Trimming removed 6 bases from V and 7 bases from J, with 13 bases in between. The CDR3 region is CSARTDSNEQFF. The CDR3 DNA sequence: TGCAGTGCCCGGACAGACTCAAATGAGCAGTTCTTC.

The V gene is TRBV20-1, the J gene TRBJ2-1, with D perhaps given as TRBD1 or TRBD2 (5 bases each). Germline loops: CDR1 DFQATT, CDR2 SNEGSKA (reference sequence). The CDR3 consists of 15 residues. V was shortened by 0 bases and J by 4 bases, with 13 bases between the two germline ends. DNA for the CDR3: TGCAGTGCTAGAGAAGGGACGAGGCCATACAATGAGCAGTTCTTC. Its translation: CSAREGTRPYNEQFF.

This clonotype was counted between two and nine times. The chain recombines TRBV7-6 with TRBJ2-6; 7 nucleotides align to TRBD1. The CDR3 is 15 amino acids. V was clipped by 1 base and J by 4 bases; unmatched bases: 1. Germline assignment: CDR1 SGHVS and CDR2 FNYEAQ. As DNA, the CDR3 is TGTGCCAGCAGCTTAGACAGGGGAGGGGCCAACGTCCTGACTTTC. Residues: CASSLDRGGANVLTF.

This clonotype has just a few counts. V usage is TRBV7-3 and J usage is TRBJ2-3, with no clear D. Per the germline V gene, CDR1 is SGHTA and CDR2 is FQGTGA. This CDR3 spans 13 amino acids. Trimming removed 8 bases at V and 3 bases at J, with 12 bases between. This CDR3 is CASSPKSTDTQYF. The CDR3 DNA reads TGTGCCAGCTCTCCTAAGTCAACAGATACGCAGTATTTT.

The genes are TRBV18 and TRBJ1-2; TRBD1 is a possible D gene (5 bases). Trimming pared 0 bases from V and 8 bases from J, leaving 13 bases between. Germline CDR1 is KGHSH and CDR2 is LQKENI. CDR3 length equals 14 residues. The CDR3, as DNA: TGTGCCAGCTCACCACCGTGGGGTAGGGGCGGCTACACCTTC. Its protein is CASSPPWGRGGYTF. The complete variable domain, with remaining parts taken from reference TRBV18 and TRBJ1-2, reads NAGVMQNPRHLVRRRGQEARLRCSPMKGHSHVYWYRQLPEEGLKFMVYLQKENIIDESGMPKERFSAEFPKEGPSILRIQQVVRGDSAAYFCASSPPWGRGGYTFGSGTRLTVV.

Turning to this clonotype: Because it lacks the conserved phenylalanine or tryptophan at the end, this CDR3 is likely a read error. V usage is TRBV4-1 and J usage is TRBJ1-2, with 9 bases matching TRBD1. CDR3 length: 14 amino acids. Per the germline V gene, CDR1 is MGHRA and CDR2 is YSYEKL. Trimming cost V 4 bases and J 5 bases; bases outside gene matches: 5. CDR3 in DNA: TGCGCCAGCAGCCCGGACAGGGGACCGTATGGCTACACCCTC. It specifies CASSPDRGPYGYTL.

The genes are TRBV20-1 and TRBJ1-4, with D possibly being TRBD1 (6 bases). V was trimmed by 3 bases and J by 5 bases, leaving 13 bases between them. Germline CDR1 is DFQATT and CDR2 is SNEGSKA (reference sequence). The CDR3 contains 14 residues. The CDR3 DNA is TGCAGTGCTAGTCCGCAGGGGTTCAATGAAAAACTGTTTTTT. Its translation: CSASPQGFNEKLFF.

Only a few counts were recorded for this clonotype. The genes are TRBV6-1 and TRBJ1-5, with D unclear. This CDR3 has 13 amino acids. Looked up from germline, CDR1 is MNHNS and CDR2 is SASEGT. V lost 5 bases to trimming and J lost 7 bases, with 12 bases between them. The CDR3 protein is CASSLDWGQPQHF. CDR3 nucleotide sequence: TGTGCCAGCAGTCTAGATTGGGGACAGCCCCAGCATTTT.

This chain links TRBV6-2 or TRBV6-3 with TRBJ2-3, with 11 bases matching TRBD2. The germline V gene encodes CDR1 MNHEY and CDR2 SVGEGT. The CDR3 runs to 17 residues. The J segment lost 4 bases and the V segment lost 7 bases, leaving 13 bases of the junction unmatched. This CDR3 is CASTGPELAGGPDTQYF. CDR3 DNA: TGTGCCAGCACCGGCCCTGAGTTAGCGGGAGGGCCAGATACGCAGTATTTT.

This clonotype occurred a few times. The chain uses TRBV5-4 and TRBJ2-7, with TRBD1 matching over 9 bases. The CDR3 runs 15 residues. The germline V gene has CDR1 SGHNT and CDR2 YYREEE (reference sequence). The V segment lost 4 bases and the J segment 3 bases; nucleotides outside the gene matches: 8. The CDR3 loop is CASSPGQGSDYEQYF. CDR3 DNA: TGTGCCAGCAGCCCGGGACAGGGCTCCGACTACGAGCAGTACTTC. The complete variable domain, with remaining parts taken from reference TRBV5-4 and TRBJ2-7, reads ETGVTQSPTHLIKTRGQQVTLRCSSQSGHNTVSWYQQALGQGPQFIFQYYREEENGRGNFPPRFSGLQFPNYSSELNVNALELDDSALYLCASSPGQGSDYEQYFGPGTRLTVT.

By sample fraction, this clonotype is medium-sized. For the CDR3, the DNA is TGCAGTGCTAGGCCACCCTGGACAGGGGATAATTCACCCCTCCACTTT. It is translated as CSARPPWTGDNSPLHF. The gene calls are TRBV20-1 and TRBJ1-6; 9 nucleotides match TRBD1. This CDR3 has 16 amino acids. J was trimmed by 5 bases and V by 3 bases; bases with no gene match: 8. The germline CDR1 and CDR2 sequences are DFQATT and SNEGSKA (reference sequence).

This clonotype appeared once. The J gene is TRBJ2-2, the V gene TRBV6-1; 11 bases align to TRBD1. The junction had 4 bases not matched to a gene; V was cut back by 6 bases and J by 7 bases. Germline CDR1 is MNHNS and CDR2 is SASEGT. The CDR3 spans 14 residues. In DNA, the CDR3 is TGTGCCAGCAGGGACAGGGGGCGAATCGGGGAGCTGTTTTTT. Protein: CASRDRGRIGELFF.

This clonotype was counted a few times. The genes are TRBV20-1 and TRBJ2-3; 9 nucleotides match TRBD1. The CDR3 has 14 amino acids. V lost 6 bases and J lost 2; bases outside the gene matches: 6. CDR1 and CDR2 (germline): DFQATT, SNEGSKA (reference sequence). DNA of the CDR3: TGCAGTGCCCGGACAGGGGACTACACAGATACGCAGTATTTT. It translates to CSARTGDYTDTQYF.

The CDR3 coding sequence is TGTGCCAGCAGTACTCGTAGCGGGAGCGCCTACGAGCAGTACTTC. Its translation is CASSTRSGSAYEQYF. This sequence joins TRBV7-2 and TRBJ2-7; 9 bases are a match to TRBD2. From germline, CDR1 is SGHTA and CDR2 FQGNSA. Unmatched junction bases numbered 8, after V lost 6 bases and J lost 2 bases. This CDR3 contains 15 residues.

This clonotype was counted a few times. The chain couples TRBV6-1 to TRBJ1-2, with 7 bases identical to TRBD1. Per germline, CDR1 MNHNS and CDR2 SASEGT. This CDR3 has 14 residues. Trimming cost V 6 bases and J 4 bases; bases outside gene matches: 8. The CDR3 region has the DNA TGTGCCAGCAGGACACAGGGGTTGGGCTATGGCTACACCTTC. It translates to CASRTQGLGYGYTF.

The chain recombines TRBV28 with TRBJ1-1; TRBD1 matches 9 bases. J lost 6 bases, V lost 3 bases, and 8 bases had no gene match. This CDR3 has 15 amino acids. Germline CDR1 and CDR2: MDHEN and SYDVKM. The CDR3 protein is CASSFLGTGISEAFF. As DNA, the CDR3 is TGTGCCAGCAGTTTTTTAGGGACAGGGATATCTGAAGCTTTCTTT.

This clonotype was detected only a few times. The V gene is TRBV7-9, the J gene TRBJ1-1, with D possibly being TRBD1 (5 bases). The CDR3 covers 15 residues. The germline gives CDR1 SEHNR, CDR2 FQNEAQ (reference sequence). The V and J ends lost 1 base and 2 bases respectively, with 11 bases between them. The CDR3 here is CASSLGGDVNTEAFF. In DNA form, the CDR3 reads TGTGCCAGCAGCTTAGGGGGGGACGTAAACACTGAAGCTTTCTTT.

The V and J genes are TRBV12-3 or TRBV12-4 and TRBJ1-2; 8 bases are shared with TRBD1. V dropped 6 bases and J dropped 13; count of bases not matched to a gene: 10. This CDR3 region has 12 residues. The CDR3 loop reads CASSQRTGSSTF. CDR3 coding DNA: TGTGCCAGCAGCCAACGGACAGGGTCAAGCACCTTC.

This clonotype appeared a few times. This rearrangement joins TRBV6-5 to TRBJ2-3, with TRBD2 matching over 8 bases. V lost 4 bases and J lost 2; bases outside the gene matches: 5. Per the germline V gene, CDR1 is MNHEY and CDR2 is SVGAGI. This CDR3 region has 15 residues. The CDR3 protein is CASSSRLANTDTQYF. The CDR3 DNA sequence: TGTGCCAGCAGTTCCAGACTAGCGAACACAGATACGCAGTATTTT.

This clonotype was found once. The junction and the germline gene differ at one end; a read error may be behind it. The chain carries TRBV7-3 and TRBJ2-5; D possibly corresponds to TRBD1 (5 bases). The germline CDR1 and CDR2 sequences are SGHTA and FQGTGA. The length of the CDR3 is 14 residues. CDR3 coding DNA: TGTGCCGGCAGCTTATTAGGGGCCCAAGAGACCCAGTACTTC. Translation gives CAGSLLGAQETQYF.